Listed here are 28 T cell receptor beta chains from one sample, sequenced in a study of blood T cells in healthy people across ages. For the second PCR, which ran for about 6 to 12 cycles, a sample-barcoded 5' primer and a J-beta primer mix were used. TCRdb processed the 5' RACE reads anew with MiXCR; each CDR3 protein has one entry. Among some 1.5 million distinct CDR3 sequences listed, around 40% were seen once. Sequencing was performed on blood. The receptors here all came from a woman between 18 and 29 years old in good health.

V usage is TRBV12-3 or TRBV12-4 and J usage is TRBJ2-1; 9 nucleotides agree with TRBD2. The CDR3 contains 17 residues. The V segment lost 5 bases and the J segment 7 bases; nucleotides outside the gene matches: 15. CDR3 nucleotide sequence: TGTGCCAGCAGTCCCCAACCTACTAGCGGGTCAGATAATGAGCAGTTCTTC. Amino acids: CASSPQPTSGSDNEQFF.

This sequence joins TRBV28 and TRBJ2-5, with D unresolved. The J call may be incorrect, as the DNA end agrees better with TRBJ2-7. The CDR3 length is 14 residues. Per germline, CDR1 MDHEN and CDR2 SYDVKM. DNA of the CDR3: TGTGCCAGCAACTCTAACACACCGGCCTACGAGCAGTACTTC. Residues: CASNSNTPAYEQYF.

The chain couples TRBV9 to TRBJ1-2, with TRBD1 as a possible D gene (6 bases). CDR1 and CDR2 from the germline V gene are SGDLS and YYNGEE. The CDR3 covers 14 residues. V lost 4 bases, J lost 8 bases, and 18 bases lay in between. The CDR3 loop is CASSPGHEGDGYTF. Written as DNA, the CDR3 is TGTGCCAGCAGCCCCGGCCACGAGGGGGACGGCTACACCTTC.

This clonotype was observed a few times. The V call is TRBV7-2, the J call TRBJ1-4; D remains ambiguous. The CDR3 covers 16 residues. Trimming cost V 3 bases and J 7 bases, with 18 bases left between them. Germline-derived CDR1 and CDR2 are SGHTA and FQGNSA. The CDR3 spells CASSFDGHGGVEKLFF. In DNA, the CDR3 is TGTGCCAGCAGCTTCGACGGTCACGGCGGGGTTGAAAAACTGTTTTTT. The variable domain in full, with the rest retrieved from reference TRBV7-2 and TRBJ1-4, is GAGVSQSPSNKVTEKGKDVELRCDPISGHTALYWYRQSLGQGLEFLIYFQGNSAPDKSGLPSDRFSAERTGGSVSTLTIQRTQQEDSAVYLCASSFDGHGGVEKLFFGSGTQLSVL.

The rearrangement joins TRBV5-1 to TRBJ1-2; 7 bases match TRBD1. Germline CDR1 SGHRS, CDR2 YFSETQ. CDR3 size: 16 residues. The junction had 9 bases not matched to a gene; V was cut back by 4 bases and J by 0 bases. CDR3 in amino acids: CASSRGTGTANYGYTF. Here the CDR3 DNA reads TGCGCCAGCAGCAGAGGAACCGGGACAGCTAACTATGGCTACACCTTC. The entire variable domain, with the rest obtained from reference TRBV5-1 and TRBJ1-2, is as follows: KAGVTQTPRYLIKTRGQQVTLSCSPISGHRSVSWYQQTPGQGLQFLFEYFSETQRNKGNFPGRFSGRQFSNSRSEMNVSTLELGDSALYLCASSRGTGTANYGYTFGSGTRLTVV.

This clonotype appeared a few times. The rearrangement uses TRBV7-9 and TRBJ2-3, with D possibly being TRBD2 (5 bases). The CDR3 is 13 residues long. Germline assignment: CDR1 SEHNR and CDR2 FQNEAQ (reference sequence). V dropped 7 bases and J dropped 2 bases, with 10 bases sitting between them. DNA of the CDR3: TGTGCCAGCACACCCGACTACACAGATACGCAGTATTTT. Its protein is CASTPDYTDTQYF.

The table lists this clonotype with a count of one. The V and J genes are TRBV6-5 and TRBJ2-4, with 9 bases matching TRBD1. The DNA end is more similar to TRBJ2-7, so the J call may be wrong. Germline values: CDR1 MNHEY, CDR2 SVGAGI. CDR3 length equals 16 residues. CDR3 nucleotides: TGTGCCAGCAGTTACCAGACAGGGGGGACCCCCTACGAGCAGTACTTC. Its translation: CASSYQTGGTPYEQYF.

A note on this clonotype: A much larger clone lies one base from this, so it may be a read error. The CDR3 nucleotides are TGTGCCATCGGGACTTCCGGCAATGAGCAGTACTTC. Translation: CAIGTSGNEQYF. This chain joins TRBV10-3 and TRBJ2-5; weak D call: TRBD2 (6 bases). V was shortened by 8 bases and J by 11 bases, with 18 bases between the two germline ends. This CDR3 spans 12 amino acids. Germline V gene lookup returns CDR1 ENHRY and CDR2 SYGVKD.

V usage is TRBV4-3 and J usage is TRBJ2-7; 7 bases align to TRBD2. Germline CDR1 and CDR2: LGHNA and YSLEER. CDR3 length equals 16 residues. V lost 1 base and J lost 6; bases outside the gene matches: 12. The CDR3 region is CASSQGAGVGFSEQYF. CDR3 coding DNA: TGCGCCAGCAGCCAAGGGGCGGGAGTAGGTTTTTCCGAGCAGTACTTC.

The rearrangement uses TRBV4-1 and TRBJ1-4; possibly TRBD1 for D (5 bases). The germline V gene encodes CDR1 MGHRA and CDR2 YSYEKL. V lost 3 bases and J lost 0, with 14 bases in between. This CDR3 has 17 amino acids. CDR3 DNA: TGCGCCAGCAGCCAGACCGCAATGGGGGCAACTAATGAAAAACTGTTTTTT. It translates to CASSQTAMGATNEKLFF.

V usage is TRBV7-2 and J usage is TRBJ2-5; D remains unclear. Judging by the DNA end, TRBJ2-1 fits better; the J call may be wrong. CDR3 length: 14 residues. Germline V CDR1 and CDR2: SGHTA, FQGNSA. The CDR3 region is CASSLAGTQETQFF. The CDR3 region has the DNA TGTGCCAGCAGCTTAGCCGGCACTCAAGAGACCCAGTTCTTC.

This clonotype is a singleton in its sample. CDR3 sequence reads: CSVLPFRGEAFF. For the CDR3, the DNA is TGCAGCGTACTACCCTTCAGGGGTGAAGCTTTCTTT. The chain is built from TRBV29-1 and TRBJ1-1; a weak D match, TRBD1 (6 bases). Trimming removed 6 bases at V and 7 bases at J, with 15 bases between. Per germline, CDR1 SQVTM and CDR2 ANQGSEA. This CDR3 region has 12 residues.

The table lists this clonotype with many counts. J is TRBJ2-3 and V is TRBV4-3, with TRBD1 matching 7 bases. V dropped 1 base and J dropped 3; count of bases not matched to a gene: 1. The CDR3 consists of 14 residues. CDR1 LGHNA and CDR2 YSLEER come from the germline V gene. The CDR3 protein is CASSQATGTDTQYF. The CDR3, as DNA: TGCGCCAGCAGCCAAGCGACAGGGACAGATACGCAGTATTTT.

This clonotype has more than one count but fewer than ten. V usage is TRBV20-1 and J usage is TRBJ1-2; possible D gene TRBD1, 5 bases. Trimming took 4 bases from V and 3 from J, leaving 12 bases between them. The germline gives CDR1 DFQATT, CDR2 SNEGSKA (reference sequence). The CDR3 contains 13 residues. The CDR3 protein is CSATLRDDYGYTF. CDR3 in DNA: TGCAGTGCTACCCTCAGGGATGACTATGGCTACACCTTC.

V usage is TRBV7-9 and J usage is TRBJ1-2; TRBD1 aligns across 9 bases. Trimming removed 3 bases from V and 6 bases from J; junction bases left unmatched: 5. CDR3 size: 14 residues. CDR1 is SEHNR and CDR2 is FQNEAQ in the germline V gene (reference sequence). The CDR3 sequence: CASSLAGTGHGYTF. The DNA of the CDR3 is TGTGCCAGCAGCTTGGCCGGGACAGGGCATGGCTACACCTTC.

This clonotype was detected a few times. This rearrangement joins TRBV7-8 to TRBJ1-5; D is undetermined. Germline CDR1 is SGHVS and CDR2 is FQNEAQ. The CDR3 sequence is 13 residues long. V was clipped by 0 bases and J by 3 bases, with 3 bases between them. The DNA of the CDR3 is TGTGCCAGCAGCTTAGCGGACAATCAGCCCCAGCATTTT. This gives the protein CASSLADNQPQHF.

The chain is built from TRBV12-3 or TRBV12-4 and TRBJ2-5; D tentatively reads TRBD1 or TRBD2 (6 bases each). V was pared by 6 bases and J by 11 bases, with 25 bases between. There are 15 residues in the CDR3. The CDR3 DNA sequence: TGTGCCAGCAGGCCCTCTGGACTACAGGGTAATGAGCAGTACTTC. It yields the protein CASRPSGLQGNEQYF.

The V and J genes are TRBV12-3 or TRBV12-4 and TRBJ2-6; TRBD1 agrees at 7 bases. The J segment lost 0 bases and the V segment lost 3 bases, leaving 2 bases of the junction unmatched. The CDR3 consists of 16 residues. CDR3 bases: TGTGCCAGCAGTTTTGGGACAGCCTCTGGGGCCAACGTCCTGACTTTC. Amino acids: CASSFGTASGANVLTF.

The table lists this clonotype with many counts. The chain uses TRBV4-3 and TRBJ1-2; 7 bases fit TRBD1. This CDR3 contains 13 residues. The V and J ends lost 1 base and 8 bases, in that order; junction bases with no gene match: 4. Per germline, CDR1 LGHNA and CDR2 YSLEER. The CDR3 region is CASSQVTGYGYTF. The CDR3 DNA follows: TGCGCCAGCAGCCAAGTGACAGGGTACGGCTACACCTTC.

This clonotype turned up a few times. The V gene is TRBV27, the J gene TRBJ2-5, with 9 nucleotides matching TRBD1. This CDR3 spans 15 amino acids. The germline gives CDR1 MNHEY, CDR2 SMNVEV (reference sequence). Losses at the gene ends were 6 bases for V and 5 bases for J; bases not matched to a gene: 10. CDR3 DNA: TGTGCCAGCAGCCTTAGGACAGGGGTTAGGGAGACCCAGTACTTC. Translated, it gives CASSLRTGVRETQYF.

This clonotype appeared many times. This chain links TRBV29-1 with TRBJ2-7; 8 positions match TRBD1. Trimming at V came to 1 base and at J to 4 bases, leaving 12 bases not matched to a gene. The CDR3 totals 16 residues. The germline gives CDR1 SQVTM, CDR2 ANQGSEA. The CDR3 protein is CSVEGQGASSIYEQYF. The CDR3 coding sequence is TGCAGCGTTGAAGGGCAGGGGGCTTCATCAATTTACGAGCAGTACTTC.

As to this clonotype: Germline and junction disagree at one end, which may indicate a read error. The J gene is TRBJ1-2, the V gene TRBV28, with D possibly matching TRBD1 (6 bases). Germline-derived CDR1 and CDR2 are MDHEN and SYDVKM. This CDR3 is built from 15 residues. Here the CDR3 reads CVSSSPQGFNYGYTF. In nucleotides, the CDR3 is TGTGTCAGCAGTTCACCGCAGGGGTTCAACTATGGCTACACCTTC.

This chain links TRBV6-5 with TRBJ1-2; D ambiguous. The V gene's germline CDR1 is MNHEY and CDR2 SVGAGI. The CDR3 is 13 residues long. The ends were cut back, 5 bases at V and 4 bases at J, with 11 bases in the middle. Here the CDR3 DNA reads TGTGCCAGCAGTCCCTCCAAATCCTATGGCTACACCTTC. It is translated as CASSPSKSYGYTF.

CDR3 in DNA: TGTGCCAGCAGGCGGACTAGCGGGCCTTACAATGAGCAGTACTTC. Amino acid sequence: CASRRTSGPYNEQYF. The chain has TRBV27 and TRBJ2-5, with TRBD2 identical over 11 bases. The CDR3 runs 15 residues. The V gene's germline CDR1 is MNHEY and CDR2 SMNVEV (reference sequence). V was clipped by 6 bases and J by 11 bases; unmatched bases: 14.

This clonotype was detected only a few times. This chain joins TRBV4-3 and TRBJ2-1, with a tentative D call TRBD1 (5 bases). With the DNA end fitting TRBJ2-7 better, the J assignment may be wrong. The CDR3 contains 16 residues. From germline, CDR1 is LGHNA and CDR2 YSLEER. The CDR3 reads CASSQEDWGSYNEQYF. CDR3 in DNA: TGCGCCAGCAGCCAAGAGGATTGGGGCTCCTACAATGAGCAGTACTTC.

The chain uses TRBV27 and TRBJ1-1, with D hard to call. The CDR3 has 15 amino acids. From germline, CDR1 is MNHEY and CDR2 SMNVEV (reference sequence). Trimming took off 6 bases at V and 1 base at J, with 15 bases between the two ends. CDR3 DNA: TGTGCCAGCAGACACCAGATAGGATGGAACACTGAAGCTTTCTTT. It translates to CASRHQIGWNTEAFF.

This clonotype was detected a few times. The chain combines TRBV11-2 with TRBJ2-3; weak D call: TRBD2 (6 bases). The CDR3 is 19 residues long. With 3 bases removed from V and 4 bases from J, the gap between germline ends came to 26 bases. Per germline, CDR1 SGHAT and CDR2 FQNNGV. CDR3 sequence: CASSLDGVWAGKSSDTQYF. Written as DNA, the CDR3 is TGTGCCAGCAGCTTGGATGGGGTATGGGCGGGGAAATCCTCAGATACGCAGTATTTT.

This clonotype appeared a few times. The chain joins TRBV6-1 to TRBJ1-5; D gene ambiguous. The V gene's germline CDR1 is MNHNS and CDR2 SASEGT. The CDR3 loop spans 15 amino acids. V lost 6 bases and J lost 6, with 18 bases in between. This chain's CDR3 is CASRPGDGLLQPQHF. In DNA form, the CDR3 reads TGTGCCAGCAGGCCGGGAGACGGCCTTCTTCAGCCCCAGCATTTT.